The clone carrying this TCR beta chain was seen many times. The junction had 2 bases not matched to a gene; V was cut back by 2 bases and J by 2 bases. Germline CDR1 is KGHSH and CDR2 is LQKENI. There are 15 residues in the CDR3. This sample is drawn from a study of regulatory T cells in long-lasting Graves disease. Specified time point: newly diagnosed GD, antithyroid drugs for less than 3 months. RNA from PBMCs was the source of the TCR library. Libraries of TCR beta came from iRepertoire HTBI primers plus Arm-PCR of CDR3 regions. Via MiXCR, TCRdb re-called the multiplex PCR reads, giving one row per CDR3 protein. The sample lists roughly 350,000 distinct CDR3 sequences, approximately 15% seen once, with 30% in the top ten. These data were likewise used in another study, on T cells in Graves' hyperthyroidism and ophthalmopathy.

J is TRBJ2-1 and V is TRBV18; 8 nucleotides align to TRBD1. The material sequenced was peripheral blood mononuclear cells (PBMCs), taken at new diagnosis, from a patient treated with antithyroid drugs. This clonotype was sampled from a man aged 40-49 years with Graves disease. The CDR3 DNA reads TGTGCCAGCTCACCAAACAGGGGGGCCTACAATGAGCAGTTCTTC. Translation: CASSPNRGAYNEQFF.